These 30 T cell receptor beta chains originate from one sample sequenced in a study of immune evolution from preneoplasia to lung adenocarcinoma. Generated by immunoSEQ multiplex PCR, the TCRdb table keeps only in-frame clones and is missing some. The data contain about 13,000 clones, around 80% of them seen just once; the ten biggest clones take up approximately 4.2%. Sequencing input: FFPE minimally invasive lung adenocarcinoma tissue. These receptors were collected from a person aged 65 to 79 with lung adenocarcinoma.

The CDR3 sequence: CASSQERNSPLHF. CDR3 DNA: TGTGCCAGCAGCCAAGAACGGAATTCACCCCTCCACTTT. The chain uses TRBV4-2 and TRBJ1-6; D is unclear. V lost 0 bases and J 7 bases, leaving 4 bases between the germline ends. The V gene's germline CDR1 is LGHNA and CDR2 YNFKEQ. The CDR3 sequence is 13 residues long.

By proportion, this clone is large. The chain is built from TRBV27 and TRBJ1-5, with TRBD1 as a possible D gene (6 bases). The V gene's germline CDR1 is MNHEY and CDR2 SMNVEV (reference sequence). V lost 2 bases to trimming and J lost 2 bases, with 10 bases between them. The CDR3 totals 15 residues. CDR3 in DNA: TGTGCCAGCAGTTTAAGGGGGTTGGGCAATCAGCCCCAGCATTTT. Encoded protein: CASSLRGLGNQPQHF.

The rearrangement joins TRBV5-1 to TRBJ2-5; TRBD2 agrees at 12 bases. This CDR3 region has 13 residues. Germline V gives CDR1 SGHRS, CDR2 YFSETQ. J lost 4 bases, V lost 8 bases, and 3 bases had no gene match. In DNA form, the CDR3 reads TGCGCCAGTAGGACTAGCGGGGTAGAGACCCAGTACTTC. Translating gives CASRTSGVETQYF. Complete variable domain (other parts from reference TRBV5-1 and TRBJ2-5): KAGVTQTPRYLIKTRGQQVTLSCSPISGHRSVSWYQQTPGQGLQFLFEYFSETQRNKGNFPGRFSGRQFSNSRSEMNVSTLELGDSALYLCASRTSGVETQYFGPGTRLLVL.

In DNA form, the CDR3 reads TGTGCCCTCGACGACAATGAGCAGTTCTTC. Its protein is CALDDNEQFF. The chain joins TRBV30 to TRBJ2-1, with no clear D. Germline assignment: CDR1 GTSNPN and CDR2 SVGIG (reference sequence). V was trimmed by 8 bases and J by 5 bases, leaving 7 bases between them. CDR3 length equals 10 residues.

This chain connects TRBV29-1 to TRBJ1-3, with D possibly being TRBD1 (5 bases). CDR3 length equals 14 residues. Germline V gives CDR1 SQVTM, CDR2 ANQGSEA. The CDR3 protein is CRSRRANSGNTIYF. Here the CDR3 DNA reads TGCAGGTCGCGCAGGGCAAACTCTGGAAACACCATATATTTT.

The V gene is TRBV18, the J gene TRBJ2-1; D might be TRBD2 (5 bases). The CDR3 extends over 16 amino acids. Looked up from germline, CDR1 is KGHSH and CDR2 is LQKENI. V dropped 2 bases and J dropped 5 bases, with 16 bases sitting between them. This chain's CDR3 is CASSPTLSVANNEQFF. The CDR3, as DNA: TGTGCCAGCTCACCAACTCTCTCTGTAGCGAACAATGAGCAGTTCTTC.

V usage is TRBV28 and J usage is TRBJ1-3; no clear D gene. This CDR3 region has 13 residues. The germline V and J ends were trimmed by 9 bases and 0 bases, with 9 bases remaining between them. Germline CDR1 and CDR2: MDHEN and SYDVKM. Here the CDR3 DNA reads TGTGCCAGTATCCGGAGCTCTGGAAACACCATATATTTT. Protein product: CASIRSSGNTIYF.

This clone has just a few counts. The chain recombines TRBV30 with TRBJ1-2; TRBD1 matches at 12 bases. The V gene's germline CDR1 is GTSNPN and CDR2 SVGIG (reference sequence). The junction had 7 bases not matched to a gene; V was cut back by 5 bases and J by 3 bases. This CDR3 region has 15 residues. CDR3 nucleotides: TGTGCCTGGTCTGCCGGGACAGGGGGCGACTATGGCTACACCTTC. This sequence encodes CAWSAGTGGDYGYTF.

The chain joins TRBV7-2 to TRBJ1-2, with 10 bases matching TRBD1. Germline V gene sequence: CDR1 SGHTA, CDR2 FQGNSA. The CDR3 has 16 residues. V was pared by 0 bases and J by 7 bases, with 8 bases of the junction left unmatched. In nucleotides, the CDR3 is TGTGCCAGCAGCTTAGCGACGAGACAGGGGGCAGGTGGCTACACCTTC. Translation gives CASSLATRQGAGGYTF.

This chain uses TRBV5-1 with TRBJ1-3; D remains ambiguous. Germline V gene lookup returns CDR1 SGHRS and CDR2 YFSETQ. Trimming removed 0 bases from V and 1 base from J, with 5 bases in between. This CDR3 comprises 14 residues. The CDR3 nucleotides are TGCGCCAGCAGCTTGGTGGGTTCTGGAAACACCATATATTTT. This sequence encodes CASSLVGSGNTIYF.

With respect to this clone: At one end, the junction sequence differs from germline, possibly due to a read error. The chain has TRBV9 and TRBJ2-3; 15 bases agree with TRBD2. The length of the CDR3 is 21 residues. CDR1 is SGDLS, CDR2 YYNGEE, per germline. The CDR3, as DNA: TGTGCTAGCAGCACCCGATCCGGGACTAGCGGGGGGCATAGCAGCACAGATACGCAGTATTTT. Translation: CASSTRSGTSGGHSSTDTQYF.

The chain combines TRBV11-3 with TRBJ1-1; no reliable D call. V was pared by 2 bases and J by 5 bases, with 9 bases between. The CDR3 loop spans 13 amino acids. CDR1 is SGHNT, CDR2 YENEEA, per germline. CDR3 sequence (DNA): TGTGCCAGCAGCTTAAGGGAAATAACTGAAGCTTTCTTT. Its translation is CASSLREITEAFF.

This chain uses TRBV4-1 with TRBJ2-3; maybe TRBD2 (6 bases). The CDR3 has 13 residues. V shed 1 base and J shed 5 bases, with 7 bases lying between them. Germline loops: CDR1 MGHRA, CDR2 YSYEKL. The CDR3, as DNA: TGCGCCAGCAGCCAAGCGGAGGGAGATACGCAGTATTTT. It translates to CASSQAEGDTQYF.

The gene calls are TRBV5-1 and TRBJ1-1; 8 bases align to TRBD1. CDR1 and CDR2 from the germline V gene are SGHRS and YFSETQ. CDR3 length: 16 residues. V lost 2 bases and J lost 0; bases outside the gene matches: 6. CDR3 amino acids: CASSFLPGGLNTEAFF. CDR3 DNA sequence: TGCGCCAGCAGCTTTTTACCAGGGGGCTTGAACACTGAAGCTTTCTTT.

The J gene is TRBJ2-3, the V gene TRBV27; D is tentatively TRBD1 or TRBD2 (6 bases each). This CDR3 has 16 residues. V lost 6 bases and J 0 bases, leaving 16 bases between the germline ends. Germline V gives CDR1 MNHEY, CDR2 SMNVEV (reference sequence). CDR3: CASRFIGGTSTDTQYF. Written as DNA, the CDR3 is TGTGCCAGCAGGTTTATCGGCGGGACAAGCACAGATACGCAGTATTTT.

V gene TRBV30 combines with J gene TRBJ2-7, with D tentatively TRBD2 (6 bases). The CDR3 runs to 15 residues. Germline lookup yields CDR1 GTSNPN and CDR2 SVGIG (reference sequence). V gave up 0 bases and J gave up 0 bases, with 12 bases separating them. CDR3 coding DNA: TGTGCCTGGAGTGTTAGTAGCGGCAGCTCCTACGAGCAGTACTTC. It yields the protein CAWSVSSGSSYEQYF.

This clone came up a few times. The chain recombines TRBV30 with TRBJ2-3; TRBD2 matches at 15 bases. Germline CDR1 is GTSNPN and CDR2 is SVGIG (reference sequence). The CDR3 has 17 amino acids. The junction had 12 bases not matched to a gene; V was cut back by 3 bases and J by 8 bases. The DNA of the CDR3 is TGTGCCTGGAGCTACCGCGGTGGGACTAGCGGGGGGTCTACGCAGTATTTT. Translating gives CAWSYRGGTSGGSTQYF. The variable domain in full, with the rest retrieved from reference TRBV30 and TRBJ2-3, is SQTIHQWPATLVQPVGSPLSLECTVEGTSNPNLYWYRQAAGRGLQLLFYSVGIGQISSEVPQNLSASRPQDRQFILSSKKLLLSDSGFYLCAWSYRGGTSGGSTQYFGPGTRLTVL.

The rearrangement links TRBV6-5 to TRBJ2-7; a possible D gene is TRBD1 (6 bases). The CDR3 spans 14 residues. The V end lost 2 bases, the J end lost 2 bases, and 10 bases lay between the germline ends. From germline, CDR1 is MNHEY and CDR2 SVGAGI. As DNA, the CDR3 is TGTGCCAGCAGTTACCCAGACAGGCCCTACGAGCAGTACTTC. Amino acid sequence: CASSYPDRPYEQYF.

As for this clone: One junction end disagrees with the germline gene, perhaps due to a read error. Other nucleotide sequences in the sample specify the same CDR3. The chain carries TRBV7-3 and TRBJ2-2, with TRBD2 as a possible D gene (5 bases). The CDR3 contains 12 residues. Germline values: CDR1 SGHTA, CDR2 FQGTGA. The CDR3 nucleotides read TGTGCCAGCAGTCAATTCTCCGGGGAGTTGTTTTTT. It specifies CASSQFSGELFF.

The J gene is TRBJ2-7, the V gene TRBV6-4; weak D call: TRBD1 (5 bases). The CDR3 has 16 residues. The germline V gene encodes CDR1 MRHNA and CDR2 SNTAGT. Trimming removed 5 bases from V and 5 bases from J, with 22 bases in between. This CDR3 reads CASSFYTRGILHEQYF. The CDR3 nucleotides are TGTGCCAGCAGTTTTTATACAAGGGGAATCCTCCACGAGCAGTACTTC.

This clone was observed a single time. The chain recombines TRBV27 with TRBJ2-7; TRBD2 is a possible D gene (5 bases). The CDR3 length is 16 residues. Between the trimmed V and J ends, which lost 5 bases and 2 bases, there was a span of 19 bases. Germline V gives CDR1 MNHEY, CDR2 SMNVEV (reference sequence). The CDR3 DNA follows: TGTGCCAGCAGTACCCAATCACGGACTGGGACCTACGAGCAGTACTTC. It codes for CASSTQSRTGTYEQYF.

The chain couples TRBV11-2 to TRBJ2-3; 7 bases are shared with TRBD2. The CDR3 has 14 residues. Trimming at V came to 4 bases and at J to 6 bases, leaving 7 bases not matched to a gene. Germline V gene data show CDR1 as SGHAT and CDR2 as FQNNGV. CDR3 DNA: TGTGCCAGCAGCTGGGAGGGAGGGGTCGATACGCAGTATTTT. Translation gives CASSWEGGVDTQYF.

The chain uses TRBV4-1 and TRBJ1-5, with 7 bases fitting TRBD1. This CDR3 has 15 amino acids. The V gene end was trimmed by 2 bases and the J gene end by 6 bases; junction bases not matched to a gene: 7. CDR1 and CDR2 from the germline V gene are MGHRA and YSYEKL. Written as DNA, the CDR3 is TGCGCCAGCAGCCAAATACAGGGGATGTCTCAGCCCCAGCATTTT. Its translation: CASSQIQGMSQPQHF.

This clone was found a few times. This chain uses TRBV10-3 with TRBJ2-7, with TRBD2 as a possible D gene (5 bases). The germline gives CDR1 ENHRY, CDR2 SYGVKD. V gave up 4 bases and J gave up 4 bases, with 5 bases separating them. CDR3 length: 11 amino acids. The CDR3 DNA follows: TGTGCCATCAGTGGAGGGTACGAGCAGTACTTC. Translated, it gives CAISGGYEQYF.

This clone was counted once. The CDR3, as DNA: TGTGCCAGTAGTATAGGGGATAACACTGAAGCTTTCTTT. Its translation: CASSIGDNTEAFF. The chain links TRBV19 to TRBJ1-1; no clear D gene. With 1 base removed from V and 2 bases from J, the gap between germline ends came to 5 bases. The CDR3 runs 13 residues. CDR1 is LNHDA and CDR2 is SQIVND in the germline V gene (reference sequence).

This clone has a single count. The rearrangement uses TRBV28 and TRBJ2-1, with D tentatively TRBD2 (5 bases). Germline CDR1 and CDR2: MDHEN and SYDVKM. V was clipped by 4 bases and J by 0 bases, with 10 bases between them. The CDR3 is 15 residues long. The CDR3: CASSSGGGSYNEQFF. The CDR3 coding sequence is TGTGCCAGCAGTTCCGGAGGTGGCTCCTACAATGAGCAGTTCTTC.

The CDR3 sequence: CASAWYNEQFF. In DNA form, the CDR3 reads TGTGCCAGCGCTTGGTACAATGAGCAGTTCTTC. This rearrangement joins TRBV27 to TRBJ2-1, with unresolved D. Germline CDR1 reads MNHEY; CDR2 reads SMNVEV (reference sequence). Trimming took 8 bases from V and 4 from J, leaving 6 bases between them. The CDR3 sequence is 11 residues long.

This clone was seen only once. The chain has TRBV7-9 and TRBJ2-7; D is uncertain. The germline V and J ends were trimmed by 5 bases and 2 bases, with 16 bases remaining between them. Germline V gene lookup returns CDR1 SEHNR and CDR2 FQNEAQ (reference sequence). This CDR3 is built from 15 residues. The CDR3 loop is CASSGMHPGPYEQYF. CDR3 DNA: TGTGCCAGCAGCGGTATGCACCCAGGCCCCTACGAGCAGTACTTC.

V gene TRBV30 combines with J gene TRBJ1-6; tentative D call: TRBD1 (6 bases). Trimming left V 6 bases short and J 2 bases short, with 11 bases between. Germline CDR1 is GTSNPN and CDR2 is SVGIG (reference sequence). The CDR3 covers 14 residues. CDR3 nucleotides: TGTGCCTGTGCGGGGGCCGCCTATAATTCACCCCTCCACTTT. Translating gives CACAGAAYNSPLHF.

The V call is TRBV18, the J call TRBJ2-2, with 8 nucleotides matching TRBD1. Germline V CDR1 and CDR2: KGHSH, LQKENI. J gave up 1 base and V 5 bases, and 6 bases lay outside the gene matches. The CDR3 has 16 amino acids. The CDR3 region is CASSYSGTGNTGELFF. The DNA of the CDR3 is TGTGCCAGCTCATACTCCGGGACAGGGAACACCGGGGAGCTGTTTTTT.